The 8 T cell receptor beta chains in this list originate from one sample, sequenced in a study of shared clonotypes between healthy human individuals. Some clones are missing from TCRdb's copy, which holds only in-frame ones; the method was immunoSEQ multiplex PCR. The data contain a few million clones, approximately 94% of them seen just once; the ten biggest clones take up 0.1% to 0.15%. The sample consisted of naive CD4+ T cells sorted from blood. The sample's subset: CD45RA+ positively selected. These receptor sequences come from a man between 18 and 35 years old in good health.

The chain has TRBV19 and TRBJ1-1, with 7 bases fitting TRBD1. CDR1 is LNHDA and CDR2 is SQIVND in the germline V gene (reference sequence). The CDR3 covers 15 residues. Trimming at V came to 3 bases and at J to 0 bases, leaving 4 bases not matched to a gene. The CDR3 reads CASSMADRLNTEAFF. DNA for the CDR3: TGTGCCAGTAGTATGGCGGACAGGTTGAACACTGAAGCTTTCTTT.

As for this clone: Distinct nucleotide sequences in the sample also encode this CDR3. The chain carries TRBV7-2 and TRBJ2-7; no clear D. This CDR3 has 11 residues. V was pared by 4 bases and J by 5 bases, with 6 bases between. The V gene's germline CDR1 is SGHTA and CDR2 FQGNSA. The CDR3 sequence: CASSSRDEQYF. CDR3 coding DNA: TGTGCCAGCAGCTCCCGGGACGAGCAGTACTTC.

The rearrangement uses TRBV9 and TRBJ1-2; D remains unclear. Trimming shortened V by 5 bases and J by 5 bases, and 16 bases separated the two germline ends. Germline V gives CDR1 SGDLS, CDR2 YYNGEE. The CDR3 has 14 amino acids. In DNA, the CDR3 is TGTGCCAGCAGTCCAGGACGGATTTTATATGGCTACACCTTC. This encodes CASSPGRILYGYTF.

Regarding this clone: The same CDR3 is also encoded by other DNA sequences in this sample. The chain employs TRBV19 and TRBJ2-7; 10 nucleotides match TRBD2. Germline values: CDR1 LNHDA, CDR2 SQIVND (reference sequence). Trimming at V came to 5 bases and at J to 3 bases, leaving 4 bases not matched to a gene. The CDR3 length is 14 residues. The CDR3 protein is CASSRTSGDYEQYF. The CDR3 DNA reads TGTGCCAGTAGTCGGACTAGCGGAGACTACGAGCAGTACTTC.

Regarding this clone: Other DNA sequences in this specimen translate into the identical CDR3. CDR3 sequence reads: CASSPPGQGTYEQYF. The CDR3 bases are TGTGCCAGCTCACCGCCGGGACAGGGAACCTACGAGCAGTACTTC. This chain links TRBV18 with TRBJ2-7; TRBD1 aligns across 9 bases. V lost 3 bases to trimming and J lost 2 bases; unmatched junction nucleotides: 5. Germline assignment: CDR1 KGHSH and CDR2 LQKENI. This CDR3 is built from 15 residues.

The genes are TRBV4-3 and TRBJ1-2, with D unresolved. The germline V gene has CDR1 LGHNA and CDR2 YSLEER. Trimming shortened V by 0 bases and J by 4 bases, and 12 bases separated the two germline ends. The length of the CDR3 is 15 residues. CDR3 sequence reads: CASSQDSRGLYGYTF. Here the CDR3 DNA reads TGCGCCAGCAGCCAAGATAGTCGGGGTCTCTATGGCTACACCTTC.

Comments on this clone: Other nucleotide sequences in the sample specify the same CDR3. V and J are TRBV18 and TRBJ2-4; D is unresolved. V gave up 6 bases and J gave up 0 bases, with 6 bases separating them. Germline V lookup: CDR1 KGHSH, CDR2 LQKENI. The CDR3 has 13 amino acids. The CDR3 region is CASSELAKNIQYF. The CDR3 DNA sequence: TGTGCCAGCTCTGAGTTAGCCAAAAACATTCAGTACTTC. The full variable domain, rest sourced from reference TRBV18 and TRBJ2-4, is NAGVMQNPRHLVRRRGQEARLRCSPMKGHSHVYWYRQLPEEGLKFMVYLQKENIIDESGMPKERFSAEFPKEGPSILRIQQVVRGDSAAYFCASSELAKNIQYFGAGTRLSVL.

Concerning this clone: This same CDR3 is encoded by further DNA sequences in the sample. This rearrangement joins TRBV2 to TRBJ1-4; 11 bases are a match to TRBD1. This CDR3 comprises 15 residues. V was pared by 7 bases and J by 2 bases, with 3 bases of the junction left unmatched. Per the germline V gene, CDR1 is SNHLY and CDR2 is FYNNEI. CDR3 region: CASTGQGATNEKLFF. The CDR3 coding sequence is TGTGCCAGCACCGGACAGGGGGCTACTAATGAAAAACTGTTTTTT. The whole variable domain, remainder taken from reference TRBV2 and TRBJ1-4, is EPEVTQTPSHQVTQMGQEVILRCVPISNHLYFYWYRQILGQKVEFLVSFYNNEISEKSEIFDDQFSVERPDGSNFTLKIRSTKLEDSAMYFCASTGQGATNEKLFFGSGTQLSVL.